Presented here are 28 T cell receptor beta chains from one specimen sequenced in a study of blood T cell repertoires in COVID-19. This table comes from immunoSEQ multiplex PCR, and its TCRdb copy is limited to in-frame clones, with some not included. The sample has approximately 200,000 clones, 85% to 90% seen once; the top ten hold approximately 3.4%. The sample was PBMCs or T cells enriched from blood (not recorded which). The receptors were sampled from a woman aged 18-30 years in a cohort exposed to, infected with or recovered from COVID-19 (not recorded which).

The chain employs TRBV10-1 and TRBJ1-1; unclear D gene. V was cut by 0 bases and J by 1 base, with 6 bases left in between. The CDR3 is made up of 14 amino acids. CDR1 is WNHNN, CDR2 SYGVQD, per germline (reference sequence). Written as DNA, the CDR3 is TGCGCCAGCAGTGAGTCCCTCTGGAACACTGAAGCTTTCTTT. As protein: CASSESLWNTEAFF.

J is TRBJ2-5 and V is TRBV5-1, with 7 bases fitting TRBD1. Germline V CDR1 and CDR2: SGHRS, YFSETQ. After removal of 4 bases from V and 9 bases from J, the junction contained 15 bases not matched to a gene. CDR3 length equals 15 residues. The CDR3 region has the DNA TGCGCCAGCAGCCTGGGTGCTGGGACAGCGAAGGCCCAGTACTTC. Protein: CASSLGAGTAKAQYF.

This chain joins TRBV5-1 and TRBJ1-4; 8 bases fit TRBD1. With 5 bases clipped from V and 5 bases from J, the junction kept 8 bases outside the gene matches. This CDR3 has 15 residues. The germline V gene has CDR1 SGHRS and CDR2 YFSETQ. The DNA for the CDR3 is TGCGCCAGCAGGGAACAGGGGGGGAGAAATGAAAAACTGTTTTTT. It codes for CASREQGGRNEKLFF.

The chain is built from TRBV2 and TRBJ1-2; no reliable D call. The CDR3 covers 14 residues. Trimming pared 4 bases from V and 3 bases from J, leaving 12 bases between. CDR1 is SNHLY and CDR2 is FYNNEI in the germline V gene. CDR3 bases: TGTGCCAGCAGTGTCGAGGGCAAACACTATGGCTACACCTTC. Protein product: CASSVEGKHYGYTF.

The chain recombines TRBV14 with TRBJ1-5, with D possibly TRBD1 on 6 matching bases. V dropped 1 base and J dropped 5 bases, with 9 bases sitting between them. This CDR3 is built from 14 residues. Germline V gives CDR1 SGHDN, CDR2 FVKESK. DNA of the CDR3: TGTGCCAGCAGCCAAGCGGCAGGGGATCAGCCCCAGCATTTT. As protein: CASSQAAGDQPQHF.

V gene TRBV30 combines with J gene TRBJ1-2; possibly TRBD1 for D (5 bases). Trimming took off 0 bases at V and 6 bases at J, with 11 bases between the two ends. Germline assignment: CDR1 GTSNPN and CDR2 SVGIG (reference sequence). CDR3 size: 13 residues. CDR3: CAWSVGRGNGYTF. In DNA form, the CDR3 reads TGTGCCTGGAGTGTTGGTAGGGGAAATGGCTACACCTTC.

J is TRBJ2-7 and V is TRBV4-2, with D maybe TRBD2 (6 bases). Germline lookup yields CDR1 LGHNA and CDR2 YNFKEQ. This CDR3 contains 15 residues. The V and J ends lost 3 bases and 4 bases respectively, with 16 bases between them. Written as DNA, the CDR3 is TGTGCCAGCAGCCAGGAACTCGGGACTTCATACGAGCAGTACTTC. Protein: CASSQELGTSYEQYF.

This chain joins TRBV5-1 and TRBJ2-1; 10 nucleotides agree with TRBD1. CDR1 is SGHRS and CDR2 is YFSETQ in the germline V gene. This CDR3 has 16 amino acids. V shed 4 bases, J shed 5 bases, and the junction held 9 bases outside the gene matches. CDR3 bases: TGCGCCAGCAGCGTAATTGGGACAGGGGAAAACAATGAGCAGTTCTTC. As protein: CASSVIGTGENNEQFF.

The gene calls are TRBV2 and TRBJ2-7; D is possibly TRBD2 (6 bases). The CDR3 has 14 residues. Deletions cut 7 bases from V and 5 bases from J, with 18 bases between. Germline V gene sequence: CDR1 SNHLY, CDR2 FYNNEI. CDR3 sequence: CASIGGIITDEQYF. In DNA, the CDR3 is TGTGCCAGCATCGGGGGTATAATTACGGACGAGCAGTACTTC.

V gene TRBV30 combines with J gene TRBJ2-7, with D perhaps matching TRBD1 (6 bases). The CDR3 spans 15 residues. V lost 4 bases, J lost 3 bases, and 19 bases lay in between. CDR1 GTSNPN and CDR2 SVGIG come from the germline V gene (reference sequence). The CDR3 DNA reads as TGTGCCTGGAATAGACCTTTGGACAGCAACTACGAGCAGTACTTC. Amino acid sequence: CAWNRPLDSNYEQYF.

The genes are TRBV5-6 and TRBJ2-7, with TRBD1 matching 7 bases. This CDR3 is 14 amino acids long. Germline V CDR1 and CDR2: SGHDT, YYEEEE. Trimming at V came to 5 bases and at J to 2 bases, leaving 7 bases not matched to a gene. The CDR3 bases are TGTGCCAGCAGTACTGGACAGGACACCTACGAGCAGTACTTC. It specifies CASSTGQDTYEQYF.

Concerning this clone: Other DNA sequences in the same sample also yield this CDR3. The chain has TRBV12-3 or TRBV12-4 and TRBJ1-1; the match to TRBD1 covers 9 bases. This CDR3 region has 13 residues. Germline trimming cut 6 bases from V and 5 bases from J; bases unmatched to any gene: 4. In DNA form, the CDR3 reads TGTGCCAGCAGCTTACAGGGGGCAACTGAAGCTTTCTTT. Encoded protein: CASSLQGATEAFF.

The V gene is TRBV28, the J gene TRBJ2-3; D is possibly TRBD2 (6 bases). The CDR3 contains 14 residues. CDR1 and CDR2 from the germline V gene are MDHEN and SYDVKM. V lost 5 bases to trimming and J lost 1 base, with 10 bases between them. The CDR3 here is CASSRKRGTDTQYF. The CDR3 bases are TGTGCCAGCAGTCGTAAGCGGGGCACAGATACGCAGTATTTT.

This clone has just one count. V gene TRBV6-1 combines with J gene TRBJ2-7; D unresolved. Germline V gene lookup returns CDR1 MNHNS and CDR2 SASEGT. Trimming took 0 bases from V and 2 from J, leaving 11 bases between them. The CDR3 runs to 15 residues. The CDR3 sequence is CASSEALPGTYEQYF. The CDR3 DNA reads as TGTGCCAGCAGTGAAGCGCTCCCAGGTACCTACGAGCAGTACTTC.

The chain couples TRBV6-5 to TRBJ1-1, with D possibly being TRBD1 (5 bases). Germline CDR1 reads MNHEY; CDR2 reads SVGAGI. The V and J ends lost 0 bases and 4 bases respectively, with 12 bases between them. The CDR3 runs 15 residues. The chain's CDR3 is CASSYSAGLGTEAFF. The CDR3 DNA is TGTGCCAGCAGTTACTCGGCAGGGTTGGGCACTGAAGCTTTCTTT.

In the case of this clone: The junction and the germline gene differ at one end; a read error may be behind it. This chain joins TRBV7-7 and TRBJ2-5; possible D gene TRBD2, 7 bases. Germline-derived CDR1 and CDR2 are SSHAT and FNYEAQ (reference sequence). This CDR3 is built from 16 residues. CDR3 in amino acids: CASSFGGLSDQETQYF. CDR3 sequence (DNA): TGTGCTAGCAGCTTCGGGGGGCTATCCGACCAAGAGACCCAGTACTTC.

J is TRBJ2-7 and V is TRBV5-1; 7 nucleotides agree with TRBD2. The CDR3 has 15 amino acids. V lost 0 bases to trimming and J lost 0 bases; unmatched junction nucleotides: 3. Germline values: CDR1 SGHRS, CDR2 YFSETQ. The CDR3 nucleotides are TGCGCCAGCAGCTTGGGGCGGGGGAGCTCCTACGAGCAGTACTTC. Its protein product is CASSLGRGSSYEQYF. Drawing the rest from reference TRBV5-1 and TRBJ2-7, the complete variable domain is KAGVTQTPRYLIKTRGQQVTLSCSPISGHRSVSWYQQTPGQGLQFLFEYFSETQRNKGNFPGRFSGRQFSNSRSEMNVSTLELGDSALYLCASSLGRGSSYEQYFGPGTRLTVT.

The rearrangement links TRBV7-3 to TRBJ1-1; D is perhaps TRBD1 (5 bases). CDR1 and CDR2 from the germline V gene are SGHTA and FQGTGA. The CDR3 totals 15 residues. V lost 3 bases, J lost 6 bases, and 17 bases lay in between. The CDR3 protein is CASSFGPRGESEAFF. CDR3 bases: TGTGCCAGCAGCTTCGGACCGCGGGGGGAGTCTGAAGCTTTCTTT.

The chain has TRBV27 and TRBJ1-1; 8 bases are shared with TRBD1. The CDR3 contains 13 residues. The germline CDR1 and CDR2 sequences are MNHEY and SMNVEV (reference sequence). Trimming took 3 bases from V and 7 from J; bases not matched to a gene: 4. This chain's CDR3 is CASSFRGQDEAFF. The CDR3 DNA reads as TGTGCCAGCAGTTTCAGGGGGCAAGATGAAGCTTTCTTT.

This sequence joins TRBV5-1 and TRBJ2-7, with no clear D. Looked up from germline, CDR1 is SGHRS and CDR2 is YFSETQ. Trimming shortened V by 0 bases and J by 0 bases, and 10 bases separated the two germline ends. This CDR3 has 15 residues. CDR3 DNA sequence: TGCGCCAGCAGCTTGGGGGCCTCCAGCTCCTACGAGCAGTACTTC. This gives the protein CASSLGASSSYEQYF.

The CDR3 DNA reads as TGTGCCATCATGGACAGGGTAAACACAGATACGCAGTATTTT. It codes for CAIMDRVNTDTQYF. J is TRBJ2-3 and V is TRBV10-3, with 8 bases that match TRBD1. Germline trimming cut 7 bases from V and 2 bases from J; bases unmatched to any gene: 5. The germline V gene encodes CDR1 ENHRY and CDR2 SYGVKD. This CDR3 spans 14 amino acids.

V is TRBV2 and J is TRBJ1-1; D unclear. The length of the CDR3 is 14 residues. In germline, CDR1 is SNHLY, CDR2 FYNNEI. V gave up 4 bases and J gave up 1 base, with 10 bases separating them. The CDR3 bases are TGTGCCAGCAGTGGAGGCCTCCAGAACACTGAAGCTTTCTTT. Translation gives CASSGGLQNTEAFF.

J is TRBJ1-5 and V is TRBV18, with 8 nucleotides matching TRBD1. Germline-derived CDR1 and CDR2 are KGHSH and LQKENI. This CDR3 is built from 16 residues. J was trimmed by 2 bases and V by 2 bases; bases with no gene match: 5. CDR3 region: CASSPLAGGGNQPQHF. The CDR3 DNA reads TGTGCCAGCTCACCATTGGCAGGGGGCGGCAATCAGCCCCAGCATTTT.

The chain uses TRBV28 and TRBJ2-2; the match to TRBD2 covers 8 bases. The ends lost 7 bases at V and 4 bases at J; junction bases unmatched: 11. CDR1 and CDR2 (germline): MDHEN, SYDVKM. This CDR3 has 16 amino acids. The CDR3 coding sequence is TGTGCCAGCATCTATCAGGGGCGGGGGGTCACCGGGGAGCTGTTTTTT. As protein: CASIYQGRGVTGELFF.

The chain recombines TRBV27 with TRBJ2-7; 8 bases are shared with TRBD1. The ends lost 8 bases at V and 2 bases at J; junction bases unmatched: 5. The CDR3 sequence is 13 residues long. Germline loops: CDR1 MNHEY, CDR2 SMNVEV (reference sequence). The CDR3 DNA sequence: TGTGCCAGCTTTGGGGACAGGCCCTACGAGCAGTACTTC. Its translation: CASFGDRPYEQYF.

DNA of the CDR3: TGTGCCAGCAGTTTCCGGAGTTCTGGGGCCAACGTCCTGACTTTC. Translating it yields CASSFRSSGANVLTF. The chain combines TRBV6-5 with TRBJ2-6; D is unclear. V lost 4 bases and J 1 base, leaving 8 bases between the germline ends. Germline-derived CDR1 and CDR2 are MNHEY and SVGAGI. This CDR3 is built from 15 residues.

This clone has just a few counts. J is TRBJ1-3 and V is TRBV7-2, with no clear D. CDR1 and CDR2 (germline): SGHTA, FQGNSA. V was pared by 3 bases and J by 0 bases, with 12 bases between. CDR3 length: 16 amino acids. CDR3: CASSLSGPSSGNTIYF. The CDR3 DNA is TGTGCCAGCAGCTTGTCCGGTCCTTCCTCTGGAAACACCATATATTTT.

The chain couples TRBV6-5 to TRBJ2-5, with D possibly TRBD2 on 5 matching bases. This CDR3 comprises 13 residues. Germline values: CDR1 MNHEY, CDR2 SVGAGI. V was shortened by 6 bases and J by 4 bases, with 12 bases between the two germline ends. In DNA form, the CDR3 reads TGTGCCAGCAGCCTGGACTGGAGAGAGACCCAGTACTTC. Protein product: CASSLDWRETQYF.